This T cell receptor beta chain was retrieved from a study of blood T cell repertoires in COVID-19. The germline V gene has CDR1 MNHEY and CDR2 SMNVEV (reference sequence). Trimming pared 6 bases from V and 6 bases from J, leaving 12 bases between. The CDR3 has 13 residues. Sequencing was performed with immunoSEQ multiplex PCR; in TCRdb, only in-frame clones are kept and a portion is missing. Seen here are 310,000 or so clones, roughly 90% observed once, and the top ten hold around 1.1%. This sequence was found in a young woman who had recovered from COVID-19. The sequenced sample was PBMCs or T cells enriched from blood (not recorded which). V usage is TRBV27 and J usage is TRBJ2-1; D possibly corresponds to TRBD2 (7 bases). CDR3 sequence (DNA): TGTGCCAGCAGCCCAAGGGGGGGCAATGAGCAGTTCTTC. It codes for CASSPRGGNEQFF.